A single sample gave rise to the 16 T cell receptor beta chains below, sequenced in a study of blood T cell repertoires in COVID-19. Profiling relied on immunoSEQ multiplex PCR, and the TCRdb table lists in-frame clones only, not all of them. The table has 200,000 to 250,000 clones, 80% to 90% seen once. Sequenced material: peripheral blood. The receptors shown here come from a woman older than 75 with COVID-19, enrolled during active disease.

This chain joins TRBV5-5 and TRBJ2-3; D not certain. With 1 base removed from V and 2 bases from J, the gap between germline ends came to 8 bases. The CDR3 length is 14 residues. Germline CDR1 SGHKS, CDR2 YYEKEE (reference sequence). CDR3 DNA: TGTGCCAGCAGCTTGAGTAGCACCACAGATACGCAGTATTTT. Translated: CASSLSSTTDTQYF.

The genes are TRBV9 and TRBJ2-3; possibly TRBD2 for D (5 bases). The V end lost 4 bases, the J end lost 5 bases, and 14 bases lay between the germline ends. Germline V CDR1 and CDR2: SGDLS, YYNGEE. The CDR3 runs to 14 residues. DNA of the CDR3: TGTGCCAGCAGCCCCTGGACTGGCCGAGATACGCAGTATTTT. Amino acid sequence: CASSPWTGRDTQYF.

This clone was found once. A read error is possible here, since a much larger clone lies one base away. The genes are TRBV2 and TRBJ1-1; perhaps TRBD1 as D (5 bases). The length of the CDR3 is 13 residues. Germline lookup yields CDR1 SNHLY and CDR2 FYNNEI. Trimming removed 6 bases at V and 0 bases at J, with 8 bases between. The CDR3 sequence: CASSGGVNTEAFF. The CDR3 bases are TGTGCCAGCAGCGGGGGAGTGAACACTGAAGCTTTCTTT.

The chain joins TRBV5-1 to TRBJ2-1, with TRBD1 matching 8 bases. CDR3 size: 16 residues. The V gene's germline CDR1 is SGHRS and CDR2 YFSETQ. With V trimmed by 4 bases and J by 0 bases, 6 bases remained unmatched. For the CDR3, the DNA is TGCGCCAGCAGCCCGACAGGGGCGCTCTCCTACAATGAGCAGTTCTTC. As protein: CASSPTGALSYNEQFF.

The chain couples TRBV18 to TRBJ1-2; D gene ambiguous. The CDR3 spans 13 residues. V lost 2 bases and J lost 2, with 6 bases in between. Germline V lookup: CDR1 KGHSH, CDR2 LQKENI. CDR3 bases: TGTGCCAGCTCACCAAGCAGGAACTATGGCTACACCTTC. The encoded protein is CASSPSRNYGYTF.

The chain joins TRBV28 to TRBJ1-2, with 9 bases lining up with TRBD1. Unmatched junction bases numbered 6, after V lost 6 bases and J lost 4 bases. This CDR3 contains 14 residues. Germline CDR1 MDHEN, CDR2 SYDVKM. CDR3 nucleotides: TGTGCCAGCAGCGGACAGGGGCGTTTCTATGGCTACACCTTC. Translated, it gives CASSGQGRFYGYTF.

V is TRBV18 and J is TRBJ2-1; D gene uncertain. Germline V CDR1 and CDR2: KGHSH, LQKENI. V was pared by 3 bases and J by 4 bases, with 7 bases between. CDR3 length: 13 residues. The CDR3 DNA reads TGTGCCAGCTCACCCTTAGATTACAATGAGCAGTTCTTC. Protein product: CASSPLDYNEQFF.

V usage is TRBV6-1 and J usage is TRBJ1-1, with D uncertain. The germline V and J ends were trimmed by 3 bases and 2 bases, with 7 bases remaining between them. The CDR3 has 13 residues. The germline gives CDR1 MNHNS, CDR2 SASEGT. The DNA for the CDR3 is TGTGCCAGCAGTGATAACAGAAACACTGAAGCTTTCTTT. Translation: CASSDNRNTEAFF.

This clone occurred a few times. The V and J genes are TRBV12-3 or TRBV12-4 and TRBJ1-6; D unresolved. Trimming left V 7 bases short and J 7 bases short, with 11 bases between. This CDR3 spans 13 amino acids. CDR3 sequence reads: CASMSGGNSPLHF. The CDR3 DNA follows: TGTGCCAGCATGAGCGGAGGGAATTCACCCCTCCACTTT.

This rearrangement joins TRBV15 to TRBJ2-7; D ambiguous. The CDR3 runs 15 residues. V gave up 1 base and J gave up 0 bases, with 10 bases separating them. Germline V gene lookup returns CDR1 LNHNV and CDR2 YYDKDF (reference sequence). The CDR3 coding sequence is TGTGCCACCAGCAGAGGGCTGCAGTCCTCCTACGAGCAGTACTTC. Protein: CATSRGLQSSYEQYF.

V gene TRBV28 combines with J gene TRBJ1-5, with D tentatively TRBD1 (5 bases). V shed 11 bases and J shed 0 bases, with 14 bases lying between them. Per germline, CDR1 MDHEN and CDR2 SYDVKM. The CDR3 spans 14 residues. The CDR3 loop is CASGGASSNQPQHF. CDR3 coding DNA: TGTGCCTCGGGCGGGGCCAGTAGCAATCAGCCCCAGCATTTT.

The chain uses TRBV18 and TRBJ1-2; 7 positions match TRBD1. CDR3 length equals 14 residues. Trimming at V came to 3 bases and at J to 5 bases, leaving 6 bases not matched to a gene. The V gene's germline CDR1 is KGHSH and CDR2 LQKENI. The CDR3 DNA reads TGTGCCAGCTCACCGGAACTGACAGGGTATGGCTACACCTTC. Its protein product is CASSPELTGYGYTF.

The chain is built from TRBV28 and TRBJ1-4; D call uncertain. CDR3 length equals 15 residues. Germline assignment: CDR1 MDHEN and CDR2 SYDVKM. With 3 bases removed from V and 13 bases from J, the gap between germline ends came to 21 bases. The CDR3, as DNA: TGTGCCAGCAGTTTGGCGGGATCCTCAAACTGGGGACTGTTTTTT. Its translation: CASSLAGSSNWGLFF.

The chain carries TRBV3-1 (or the pseudogene TRBV3-2) and TRBJ2-1, with 8 bases aligning to TRBD2. V lost 7 bases and J lost 8; bases outside the gene matches: 10. The CDR3 extends over 14 amino acids. Germline assignment: CDR1 LGHDT and CDR2 YNNKEL (reference sequence). The CDR3 spells CASKRRGASDEQFF. The CDR3 bases are TGTGCCAGCAAACGGCGGGGGGCGTCCGATGAGCAGTTCTTC.

The chain links TRBV19 to TRBJ2-3, with no clear D. V was trimmed by 2 bases and J by 4 bases, leaving 4 bases between them. This CDR3 region has 12 residues. Looked up from germline, CDR1 is LNHDA and CDR2 is SQIVND (reference sequence). The CDR3 sequence is CASSIPSDTQYF. For the CDR3, the DNA is TGTGCCAGTAGTATACCCTCAGATACGCAGTATTTT.

The chain joins TRBV27 to TRBJ2-4, with TRBD2 matching over 8 bases. V dropped 2 bases and J dropped 2; count of bases not matched to a gene: 5. Germline CDR1 and CDR2: MNHEY and SMNVEV (reference sequence). CDR3 length: 16 amino acids. CDR3 amino acids: CASSLRGGLTKNIQYF. CDR3 coding DNA: TGTGCCAGCAGTTTACGGGGGGGCCTGACCAAAAACATTCAGTACTTC.